This T cell receptor beta chain is from a study of blood T cells in healthy people across ages. Of note for this clonotype: The antigen remains unidentified.

CDR3 size: 15 residues. The germline CDR1 and CDR2 sequences are SGHRS and YFSETQ. V was cut by 2 bases and J by 2 bases, with 14 bases left in between. Study-wide findings and caveats: There were more naive CD4+ cells and higher diversity in long-lived donors than in aged donors. Diversity figures derived from one million T cells were judged to underestimate the true value. Shifts in expanded clonotypes may have been confounded by donor CMV status, which was unknown.

PCR was performed a second time for about 7 to 11 cycles using a sample-barcoded 5' primer and a J-beta primer mix. Using its own MiXCR run on the 5' RACE reads, TCRdb lists one record per CDR3 protein. The table records about 640,000 distinct CDR3 sequences, approximately 59% of them present only once. The clonotype originates from a man aged 60 to 75 in good health. The sample taken for sequencing was blood. The rearrangement joins TRBV5-1 to TRBJ2-7; D is unresolved. The CDR3 sequence: CASSFSSSSTYEQYF. DNA for the CDR3: TGCGCCAGCAGCTTTAGTTCCAGTTCAACCTACGAGCAGTACTTC.